These 3 T cell receptor beta chains originate from one sample sequenced in a study of blood T cell repertoires in COVID-19. TCRdb's copy holds only in-frame clones and misses some; the assay was immunoSEQ multiplex PCR. The table lists roughly 150,000 clones, 87% of them singletons. Sequenced input: peripheral blood. The source of these receptors is a human donor in a cohort sampled during active COVID-19.

This chain connects TRBV7-6 to TRBJ1-3; TRBD1 aligns across 9 bases. This CDR3 contains 15 residues. The germline CDR1 and CDR2 sequences are SGHVS and FNYEAQ. V trimming: 5 bases; J trimming: 2 bases; junction bases outside the gene matches: 4. CDR3 sequence reads: CASSVRQGAGNTIYF. CDR3 bases: TGTGCCAGCAGCGTTCGACAGGGGGCTGGAAACACCATATATTTT.

This chain connects TRBV5-3 to TRBJ1-5; maybe TRBD1 (5 bases). TRBV5-3 is an ORF for which the function is uncertain. The CDR3 length is 19 residues. V was cut by 0 bases and J by 4 bases, with 23 bases left in between. CDR3: CARSLGVMTEPPPNQPQHF. The CDR3 DNA is TGTGCCAGAAGCTTGGGAGTGATGACAGAGCCACCCCCAAATCAGCCCCAGCATTTT.

This clone was observed a handful of times. The chain employs TRBV6-5 and TRBJ1-1; D possibly corresponds to TRBD1 (5 bases). CDR3 length equals 13 residues. The V end was cut by 0 bases, the J end by 7 bases, with 9 bases between. In germline, CDR1 is MNHEY, CDR2 SVGAGI. Here the CDR3 reads CASSYSGQFEAFF. As DNA, the CDR3 is TGTGCCAGCAGTTACTCGGGGCAGTTTGAAGCTTTCTTT.